This T cell receptor (beta chain) was profiled in a study of identical twins. Whole-study findings and limits: Out-of-frame alpha sequences shared between twins exhibited an excess of low generation probability.

Each CDR3 protein gets one entry after TCRdb re-called the 5' RACE reads with MiXCR. The table lists fewer than 450,000 distinct CDR3 sequences, 7% to 9.5% of them singletons. Germline CDR1 is SNHLY and CDR2 is FYNNEI. Trimming shortened V by 3 bases and J by 0 bases, and 10 bases separated the two germline ends. CDR3 length equals 15 residues. This clonotype has at least ten counts. The antigen is undetermined. The TCR was taken from a woman between 50 and 59 years old in good health. This chain links TRBV2 with TRBJ2-3; D might be TRBD2 (6 bases). Source material: naive T cells sorted from blood. The chain's CDR3 is CASSDGGNSTDTQYF. The CDR3 DNA follows: TGTGCCAGCAGTGACGGCGGGAACAGCACAGATACGCAGTATTTT.